This entry features one T cell receptor beta chain sequence. Its antigen is currently unknown. CDR1 and CDR2 (germline): GTSNPN, SVGIG (reference sequence). V trimming: 5 bases; J trimming: 4 bases; junction bases outside the gene matches: 7. The CDR3 sequence is 14 residues long. This sample stems from a study of Ad26.COV2.S vaccination and SARS-CoV-2 variants. Study details: Donor participated within the Ad26.COV2.S arm of the COV1001 trial. Broader study findings: Vaccine recipients had higher spike-specific TCR breadth than placebo recipients. Total T cell responses may have been underestimated by the TCR breadth and depth analyses.

This table comes from immunoSEQ multiplex PCR, and its TCRdb copy is limited to in-frame clones, with some not included. The table includes hundreds of thousands of clones, more than 70% detected once. The treatment: some 20 received Ad26.COV2.S at low or high dose, single or two shots; roughly five received placebo; per-sample allocation not given. The samples were gathered on day 63 after the first injection of vaccine or placebo. An adult aged 18-55 years in Boston served as the donor. The origin of this receptor is a person aged 18-65 years who received the Ad26.COV2.S COVID-19 vaccine or a placebo. The chain is built from TRBV30 and TRBJ2-1; 8 nucleotides agree with TRBD2. The source was peripheral blood, collected in a trial of Ad26.COV2.S vaccine versus placebo. The CDR3: CAWAASGSYNEQFF. CDR3 sequence (DNA): TGTGCCTGGGCCGCTAGCGGGTCATACAATGAGCAGTTCTTC.